What follows is one T cell receptor beta chain and its context. Its target antigen remains unknown. No base quality information exists; no much larger clone differs at one position. The CDR3 regions of human TCRbeta chains were analyzed by immunosequencing. As for the authors' bioinformatics: Repertoire TCRs were matched against a reference library of SARS-CoV-2-specific TCRs generated with the MIRA antigen-specificity platform. Breadth was defined as the fraction of unique TCRs that were SARS-CoV-2-associated. Depth was defined as the fraction of total T cells that were SARS-CoV-2-associated. Using the MIRA data, every spike-specific TCR was mapped to the spike region that the TCR reacted to and assigned to either a CD4 or a CD8 class. Log10-transformed breadth and depth values were compared by one-way ANOVA with Sidak's multiple comparisons tests. In TCRdb, the immuneACCESS table is reduced to in-frame sequences with V and J assigned. These tables do not hold every clone; where another copy was compared, an unresolved V gene accounts for under half, and the others remain unexplained. The V and J calls and clone size were taken over from that table, and D and trimming were inferred from the DNA. For this sample the table gives fewer than 120,000 clones, of which around 90% were detected only once. The ten most abundant clones make up over 1.5% of the sample.

Per the publication, the time point label means: baseline before first vaccination. The vaccinee samples were drawn from two UK trials, COV001 and COV002, one of which was a single-blind randomized controlled phase 2/3 trial testing AZD1222 (ChAdOx1 nCoV-19) in healthy adults. For TCRbeta chain sequencing, PBMC samples were collected from trial participants at day 0 and at day 28 after the second dose. This record comes from a study of T cell responses to AZD1222 COVID-19 vaccine (dated by TCRdb to about 2021). Broadly, across the study: AZD1222 recipients whose second dose came at about 4 weeks and those whose second dose came at about 12 weeks were combined into one group, since spike-specific TCR depth and breadth did not differ between the two schedules. TCR sequencing covered 230 or so trial participants: 200 to 220 given two doses of AZD1222 and 26 given two doses of MenACWY control vaccine. Trial participants were enrolled by age into subgroups of 18-55, 56-69 and 70-plus years, and about 150, 27 and 61 TCR-sequenced participants, respectively, were included in these subgroups.

Study-level results and caveats: Reportedly, close to half of the unique spike-specific TCRs recognized epitopes lying outside the regions that are mutated in the B.1.351 and B.1.1.7 variants. No day 14 peak-response samples were available, so repertoires were characterized only after the peak T cell response. The 56-69-year group was small, and its depth increase did not reach significance, likely because of low power. Participants were mostly white British and included more females than males, and it was suggested by the authors that clonal diversity may have been underestimated. Conclusions about previously exposed vaccinees are limited because only 6 or 7 AZD1222 recipients were SARS-CoV-2 seropositive at baseline. CD4 TCRs associated with the vaccine covered the entire spike protein, and the dominant responses were in regions 160-218 and 743-854. After two AZD1222 doses, spike-specific TCR breadth and depth were significantly higher than at day 0 and than in MenACWY recipients.

Including the terminal cysteine and phenylalanine, the CDR3 comprises 13 residues. This entry keeps only the CDR3 DNA: 39 bases, framed from base 1. Looking up the germline V gene yields CDR1 SQVTM and CDR2 ANQGSEA. V is pruned by 6 bases and J by 4 bases, leaving 7 bases of the junction without a gene match. The chain is made from TRBV29-1 and TRBJ2-3; 7 central nucleotides agree with TRBD2. Sequences were derived from peripheral blood, sampled on day 0 of AZD1222 vaccination. This receptor was obtained from an adult in good health. Read as DNA, the sequence is TGCAGCGTAGAGGGCGGGAGTGCAGATACGCAGTATTTT. Translated, this gives CSVEGGSADTQYF.